These T cell receptor beta chains were read from a single sample in a study of shared clonotypes between healthy human individuals. This table comes from immunoSEQ multiplex PCR, and its TCRdb copy is limited to in-frame clones, with some not included. The sample has 2 million to 2.5 million clones; around 95% are singletons. Sequencing was done on a sample of naive CD4+ T cells sorted from blood. These TCRs come from a man aged 18 to 30 in good health. The conserved cysteine and the conserved F or W are not part of the CDR3 here. Fields, in order: J gene, clone size, V gene, CDR3 protein. The listing skips clone size in some rows; elsewhere it reads once, few, many or a size class.

TRBJ1-5 | - | TRBV28 | ASSYQGRGNQPQH
TRBJ1-3 | - | TRBV30 | LAIRAGNTIY
TRBJ1-6 | - | TRBV6-1 | ASSDRGSYNSPLH
TRBJ1-2 | - | TRBV19 | ASSIEGARYGYT
TRBJ2-7 | - | TRBV25-1 | ASSAPGQGLYEQY
TRBJ2-1 | - | TRBV19 | ASSAGLLLYNEQF
TRBJ2-2 | - | TRBV5-1 | ASSSTGGTLITGELF
TRBJ1-2 | - | TRBV10-3 | AIRSPAYYGYT
TRBJ2-5 | - | TRBV7-9 | ASSLGDRGGETQY
TRBJ1-3 | - | TRBV11-2 | ASSPQVSGNTIY
TRBJ2-1 | - | TRBV11-1 | ASSLVPQRLAGENEQF
TRBJ2-5 | - | TRBV10-2 | ASSLAGRIQETQY
TRBJ2-7 | - | TRBV27 | ASSFRTSGTLQRPYEQY
TRBJ2-5 | - | TRBV6-5 | ASSYGLQETQY
TRBJ2-7 | - | TRBV6-6 | ASSLPGSSYEQY
TRBJ2-2 | - | TRBV5-1 | ASSLAAEKGTGELF
TRBJ2-7 | once | TRBV27 | ASSFSGPYEQY
TRBJ1-1 | - | TRBV6-5 | ASSYSGDNTEAF
TRBJ2-3 | - | TRBV21-1 | ASSKADRGTDTQY
TRBJ1-2 | - | TRBV19 | ASTAGASYT
TRBJ1-5 | - | TRBV7-9 | ASSLGSGTGGLPQH
TRBJ1-2 | - | TRBV4-1 | ASSQDEADRLNGYT
TRBJ1-3 | - | TRBV6-1 | ASSETGNTIY
TRBJ1-2 | - | TRBV9 | ASSVRGREGYT
TRBJ1-2 | - | TRBV27 | ASSFLGRANGYT
TRBJ2-2 | - | TRBV10-1 | ASSGVAGVAGELF
TRBJ2-1 | - | TRBV7-9 | ASSLKGGLADSYNEQF
TRBJ1-2 | - | TRBV2 | ASTDTAANGYT
TRBJ2-5 | - | TRBV11-2 | ASSLAPQETQY
TRBJ1-2 | - | TRBV5-1 | ASSSNWDSWLYGYT
TRBJ2-7 | - | TRBV7-7 | ASSPLGAEQY
TRBJ1-2 | - | TRBV5-4 | ASSLAGVDGYT
TRBJ2-7 | once | TRBV6-6 | ASSAAKVGSYEQY
TRBJ2-1 | few | TRBV9 | ASSLSGSSYNEQF
TRBJ2-3 | - | TRBV27 | ASSLSHPGTSGGARGTQY